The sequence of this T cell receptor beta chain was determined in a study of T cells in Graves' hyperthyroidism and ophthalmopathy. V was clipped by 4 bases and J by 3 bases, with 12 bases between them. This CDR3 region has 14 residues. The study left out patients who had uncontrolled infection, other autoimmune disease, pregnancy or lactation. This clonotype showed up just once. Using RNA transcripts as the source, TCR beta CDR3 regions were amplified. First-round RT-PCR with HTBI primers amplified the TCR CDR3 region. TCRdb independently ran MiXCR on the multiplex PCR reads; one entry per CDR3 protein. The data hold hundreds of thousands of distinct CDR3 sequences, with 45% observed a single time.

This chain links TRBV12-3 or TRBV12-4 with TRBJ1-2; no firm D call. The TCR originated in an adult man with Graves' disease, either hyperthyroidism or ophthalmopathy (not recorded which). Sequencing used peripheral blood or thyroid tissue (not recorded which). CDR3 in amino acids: CASSYYGVDYGYTF. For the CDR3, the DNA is TGTGCCAGCAGTTACTATGGGGTCGACTATGGCTACACCTTC.